The next 26 T cell receptor beta chains were all read from a single sample in a study of cytomegalovirus exposure and HLA in healthy donors. The study ran its PCR with 60 Vbeta and 13 Jbeta primers. Only in-frame clones appear in the TCRdb table, and some are missing; sequencing was by immunoSEQ multiplex PCR. The table records some 160,000 clones, roughly 80% of them present only once. The sample consisted of PBMCs. Receptors were obtained from a male donor in good health and CMV-seronegative.

The chain joins TRBV5-1 to TRBJ2-3; D may be TRBD2 (5 bases). Trimming took off 3 bases at V and 2 bases at J, with 10 bases between the two ends. The CDR3 consists of 14 residues. Germline assignment: CDR1 SGHRS and CDR2 YFSETQ. The CDR3 region is CASSSGVATDTQYF. The DNA of the CDR3 is TGCGCCAGCAGCTCCGGGGTTGCCACAGATACGCAGTATTTT.

The chain is built from TRBV19 and TRBJ1-1; no reliable D call. The V gene lost 8 bases and the J gene lost 4 bases, with 11 bases spanning the gap. CDR1 and CDR2 (germline): LNHDA, SQIVND (reference sequence). This CDR3 comprises 12 residues. In DNA form, the CDR3 reads TGTGCCAGTGGGCCCTTGGGCACTGAAGCTTTCTTT. Translated: CASGPLGTEAFF.

V and J are TRBV5-6 and TRBJ1-5; D ambiguous. The length of the CDR3 is 14 residues. In germline, CDR1 is SGHDT, CDR2 YYEEEE. Trimming removed 7 bases at V and 0 bases at J, with 11 bases between. CDR3: CASHRRISNQPQHF. The CDR3 DNA follows: TGTGCCAGCCATAGGAGAATTAGCAATCAGCCCCAGCATTTT.

V and J are TRBV6-6 and TRBJ1-1, with a weak D call TRBD1 (5 bases). CDR3 size: 12 residues. Germline V lookup: CDR1 MNHNY, CDR2 SVGAGI (reference sequence). Trimming removed 6 bases from V and 5 bases from J, with 10 bases in between. CDR3 in amino acids: CASRVGGTEAFF. As DNA, the CDR3 is TGTGCCAGCAGAGTGGGGGGGACTGAAGCTTTCTTT.

This chain links TRBV2 with TRBJ2-1; possibly TRBD1 for D (5 bases). CDR1 and CDR2 (germline): SNHLY, FYNNEI. The ends were cut back, 2 bases at V and 9 bases at J, with 14 bases in the middle. The CDR3 loop spans 14 amino acids. The CDR3 here is CASSEYRILGEQFF. The CDR3 DNA reads as TGTGCCAGCAGTGAATACAGGATACTGGGTGAGCAGTTCTTC.

This chain joins TRBV5-1 and TRBJ2-3, with 9 bases aligning to TRBD1. With V trimmed by 4 bases and J by 0 bases, 12 bases remained unmatched. The length of the CDR3 is 18 residues. From germline, CDR1 is SGHRS and CDR2 YFSETQ. The CDR3 loop reads CASSVTIRQGVSTDTQYF. CDR3 bases: TGCGCCAGCAGCGTTACGATTAGACAGGGGGTGAGCACAGATACGCAGTATTTT.

The rearrangement joins TRBV7-2 to TRBJ2-7; 7 bases line up with TRBD2. This CDR3 is built from 14 residues. Per the germline V gene, CDR1 is SGHTA and CDR2 is FQGNSA. The V segment lost 4 bases and the J segment 2 bases; nucleotides outside the gene matches: 5. CDR3 amino acids: CASSWDSGPYEQYF. DNA of the CDR3: TGTGCCAGCAGCTGGGATAGCGGGCCCTACGAGCAGTACTTC.

A word on this clone: One end of the junction is discordant with germline, which a read error may explain. The V gene is TRBV7-9, the J gene TRBJ1-6; possibly TRBD1 for D (6 bases). The CDR3 has 13 residues. Germline lookup yields CDR1 SEHNR and CDR2 FQNEAQ (reference sequence). CDR3 protein: CAGSFSDSSPLHF. The CDR3 DNA sequence: TGTGCCGGCAGCTTTTCGGACAGTTCACCCCTCCACTTT. The whole variable domain, filled in from reference TRBV7-9 and TRBJ1-6, reads DTGVSQNPRHKITKRGQNVTFRCDPISEHNRLYWYRQTLGQGPEFLTYFQNEAQLEKSRLLSDRFSAERPKGSFSTLEIQRTEQGDSAMYLCAGSFSDSSPLHFGNGTRLTVT.

This clone showed up just a few times. The chain joins TRBV4-2 to TRBJ1-4; D is possibly TRBD1 (5 bases). With 0 bases removed from V and 8 bases from J, the gap between germline ends came to 19 bases. Germline CDR1 is LGHNA and CDR2 is YNFKEQ. The length of the CDR3 is 17 residues. CDR3 residues: CASSQDPPSARGEKLFF. DNA for the CDR3: TGTGCCAGCAGCCAAGACCCCCCCAGCGCACGGGGGGAAAAACTGTTTTTT.

V gene TRBV4-3 combines with J gene TRBJ1-2, with TRBD1 identical over 8 bases. Germline V gene data show CDR1 as LGHNA and CDR2 as YSLEER. J was trimmed by 8 bases and V by 4 bases; bases with no gene match: 3. The CDR3 covers 12 residues. CDR3 bases: TGCGCCAGCAGCCGGACAGGGTTCGGCTACACCTTC. Protein sequence: CASSRTGFGYTF.

This clone has more than one count but fewer than ten. V and J are TRBV6-5 and TRBJ2-7, with 8 bases that match TRBD2. The trim removed 6 bases at V and 5 bases at J, leaving 6 bases unmatched. Germline assignment: CDR1 MNHEY and CDR2 SVGAGI. This CDR3 has 13 residues. CDR3 region: CASSRGGANEQYF. In DNA form, the CDR3 reads TGTGCCAGCAGCCGGGGGGGAGCAAACGAGCAGTACTTC.

On this clone: The junction and the germline gene differ at one end; a read error may be behind it. This sequence joins TRBV6-1 and TRBJ1-5; no definite D call. The CDR3 sequence is 13 residues long. Germline loops: CDR1 MNHNS, CDR2 SASEGT. CDR3 nucleotides: TGTGCCAGCAGTGAAGTGGGGAAAGCGGAGTGTGGATTT. Residues: CASSEVGKAECGF.

This rearrangement joins TRBV27 to TRBJ2-1, with 7 bases matching TRBD1. The CDR3 covers 15 residues. V gave up 7 bases and J gave up 2 bases; unmatched junction bases: 8. Germline-derived CDR1 and CDR2 are MNHEY and SMNVEV (reference sequence). In DNA form, the CDR3 reads TGTGCCAGCAAGCAACAGGGGAATACCTACAATGAGCAGTTCTTC. Protein sequence: CASKQQGNTYNEQFF.

The chain has TRBV5-1 and TRBJ1-2; 7 nucleotides match TRBD1. Germline trimming cut 6 bases from V and 4 bases from J; bases unmatched to any gene: 9. From germline, CDR1 is SGHRS and CDR2 YFSETQ. The CDR3 spans 14 residues. The CDR3 sequence is CASNGPGQPYGYTF. Here the CDR3 DNA reads TGCGCCAGCAACGGACCGGGACAGCCCTATGGCTACACCTTC.

This chain joins TRBV29-1 and TRBJ2-1, with 12 bases fitting TRBD2. The germline V gene has CDR1 SQVTM and CDR2 ANQGSEA. The CDR3 is 15 amino acids. V was pared by 7 bases and J by 5 bases, with 9 bases of the junction left unmatched. CDR3 in DNA: TGCAGCGCCAGACTAGCGGGGGAAAACAACAATGAGCAGTTCTTC. Protein sequence: CSARLAGENNNEQFF.

J is TRBJ1-4 and V is TRBV4-1; the D is unclear. Per germline, CDR1 MGHRA and CDR2 YSYEKL. This CDR3 region has 15 residues. The V end was cut by 4 bases, the J end by 0 bases, with 9 bases between. The CDR3 protein is CASSPFGATNEKLFF. Written as DNA, the CDR3 is TGCGCCAGCAGCCCCTTCGGGGCAACTAATGAAAAACTGTTTTTT.

This clone was seen only once. CDR3 protein: CASRPRGGTGELFF. CDR3 in DNA: TGTGCCAGCAGGCCCCGGGGAGGTACCGGGGAGCTGTTTTTT. This chain joins TRBV27 and TRBJ2-2, with D possibly TRBD2 on 6 matching bases. The V gene lost 6 bases and the J gene lost 5 bases, with 13 bases spanning the gap. This CDR3 contains 14 residues. CDR1 and CDR2 from the germline V gene are MNHEY and SMNVEV (reference sequence).

This clone was recorded only once. The chain employs TRBV12-5 and TRBJ1-1, with 7 positions matching TRBD1. The CDR3 has 15 amino acids. With V trimmed by 1 base and J by 5 bases, 7 bases remained unmatched. CDR1 LGHNT and CDR2 FRNRAP come from the germline V gene. The CDR3 DNA follows: TGTGCTAGTGGTTTGGCGCGGCAGGGGGAAACTGAAGCTTTCTTT. Protein sequence: CASGLARQGETEAFF.

V is TRBV19 and J is TRBJ2-5; 9 bases agree with TRBD2. The trim removed 4 bases at V and 4 bases at J, leaving 7 bases unmatched. The CDR3 length is 15 residues. Germline lookup yields CDR1 LNHDA and CDR2 SQIVND (reference sequence). DNA of the CDR3: TGTGCCAGTAGTACCCCCGCGACTAGCGGAGAGACCCAGTACTTC. Its protein product is CASSTPATSGETQYF.

The chain recombines TRBV7-6 with TRBJ2-5; TRBD1 matches 9 bases. The J call may not be correct, given that the DNA end is closer to TRBJ2-7. The CDR3 sequence is 14 residues long. Germline CDR1 and CDR2: SGHVS and FNYEAQ. The CDR3 nucleotides read TGTGCCAGCAGCCCCGGGACAGGGTTTCACGAGCAGTACTTC. As protein: CASSPGTGFHEQYF.

Only one count was recorded for this clone. The chain is built from TRBV7-9 and TRBJ2-3, with 12 positions matching TRBD2. V lost 5 bases and J lost 3; bases outside the gene matches: 3. The CDR3 has 15 amino acids. The germline V gene has CDR1 SEHNR and CDR2 FQNEAQ (reference sequence). The CDR3 DNA sequence: TGTGCCAGCAGCCCCCTAGCGGGAGGGACAGATACGCAGTATTTT. Translating it yields CASSPLAGGTDTQYF.

The J gene is TRBJ1-3, the V gene TRBV19; D might be TRBD1 (6 bases). The CDR3 has 18 residues. Germline CDR1 is LNHDA and CDR2 is SQIVND (reference sequence). The germline V and J ends were trimmed by 2 bases and 0 bases, with 17 bases remaining between them. The CDR3 protein is CASSIPGQPKSSGNTIYF. For the CDR3, the DNA is TGTGCCAGTAGTATACCGGGACAACCAAAGAGCTCTGGAAACACCATATATTTT.

The chain couples TRBV27 to TRBJ2-5; 7 nucleotides align to TRBD1. Germline loops: CDR1 MNHEY, CDR2 SMNVEV (reference sequence). The CDR3 is 12 amino acids. V was clipped by 6 bases and J by 5 bases; unmatched bases: 3. DNA for the CDR3: TGTGCCAGCAGGACAGGGTTGGAGACCCAGTACTTC. Its translation is CASRTGLETQYF.

The rearrangement joins TRBV14 to TRBJ1-4; 8 bases agree with TRBD1. Per germline, CDR1 SGHDN and CDR2 FVKESK. The CDR3 runs 14 residues. Trimming at V came to 4 bases and at J to 8 bases, leaving 6 bases not matched to a gene. The CDR3 bases are TGTGCCAGCAGCCCCCGGACAGGGCCCGAAAAACTGTTTTTT. Its translation: CASSPRTGPEKLFF.

The genes are TRBV7-2 and TRBJ1-4, with TRBD1 as a possible D gene (6 bases). The CDR3 loop spans 13 amino acids. Trimming pared 8 bases from V and 2 bases from J, leaving 9 bases between. Looked up from germline, CDR1 is SGHTA and CDR2 is FQGNSA. The CDR3 nucleotides are TGTGCCAGCGCTAGGGGGACTAATGAAAAACTGTTTTTT. It encodes CASARGTNEKLFF.

The rearrangement links TRBV11-3 to TRBJ1-1; no clear D. Germline V CDR1 and CDR2: SGHNT, YENEEA. The CDR3 runs 13 residues. V was pared by 1 base and J by 2 bases, with 5 bases between. CDR3 DNA: TGTGCCAGCAGCTTAGTCTTCAACACTGAAGCTTTCTTT. This translates into CASSLVFNTEAFF.